This TCR beta chain was retrieved from a study of tumor-infiltrating lymphocytes in primary liver carcinoma. TCR beta cDNA was reverse-transcribed from roughly 520 ng of total RNA. The reaction used a constant-region primer and ProtoScript II reverse transcriptase. Researchers made the TCR beta libraries by running three nested multiplex PCR rounds with slightly modified ARM-PCR. TRBV1-TRBV30 forward and Cbeta reverse primers drove the first two approximately 10-cycle rounds. Using its own MiXCR run on the multiplex PCR reads, TCRdb lists one record per CDR3 protein. In the table there are roughly 120,000 distinct CDR3 sequences, roughly 70% of which are singletons. The CDR3 is 16 amino acids. Germline V gives CDR1 MNHNY, CDR2 SVGAGI (reference sequence). The tissue used was unsorted bulk material of about 17-33 mg. RNA and DNA were co-extracted from it with the AllPrep DNA/RNA mini kit. Details on this clonotype: An end of the junction does not agree with germline; a read error may underlie this.

The sample consisted of tumor-adjacent normal liver tissue. This TCR derives from a woman aged 55-69 years with primary liver carcinoma and hepatitis B virus infection. The rearrangement joins TRBV6-6 to TRBJ2-7, with 14 nucleotides matching TRBD2. The CDR3, as DNA: TGTACCAGCAATCGGACTAGCGGGAGGATATCCTACGAGCAGTACTTC. It yields the protein CTSNRTSGRISYEQYF.